Below, one T cell receptor beta chain is given with its context. The data belong to a study of blood T cell repertoires in COVID-19. Overall study context: Material from acute and convalescent COVID-19 was sourced from the United States, Italy and Spain. The analysed material was cDNA or gDNA that came from T cells, B-cell-depleted T cells, or PBMCs.

Source study methods: By means of reference gene primer amplification, nucleated cell counts were estimated. The data were produced by immunoSEQ multiplex PCR, yet TCRdb's version contains in-frame clones alone and is incomplete. The V and J calls and clone size are taken from that table; D and trimming were inferred from the DNA. This sample carries 150,000 or so clones, roughly 89% of them seen once, and the ten largest clones take about 0.57%. V dropped 4 bases and J dropped 4 bases, with 15 bases sitting between them. Looked up from germline, CDR1 is SGDLS and CDR2 is YYNGEE. This CDR3 comprises 15 residues.

V and J are TRBV9 and TRBJ1-3, with a weak D call TRBD1 (5 bases). The sequencing input was peripheral blood. The TCR comes from a man aged 45-65 years with acute or convalescent COVID-19. The CDR3 DNA sequence: TGTGCCAGCAGCCCCCCAGGGCTCCAAGGAAACACCATATATTTT. As protein: CASSPPGLQGNTIYF.